This T cell receptor (beta chain) was documented in a study of OX40 agonist ivuxolimab in advanced cancers. At the level of the study: Patients with prior anti-PD-1, anti-PD-L1 or anti-CTLA-4 therapy were eligible; 35% to 50% had some. General study points: Doses of 0.1 to 3.0 mg/kg were accompanied by clonal expansion of CD4+ and CD8+ blood T cells by week 6.

Assay: immunoSEQ multiplex PCR; the TCRdb copy retains only in-frame clones and omits some. The table records 50,000 to 65,000 clones, roughly 80% of them present only once. The CDR3 extends over 13 amino acids. V was clipped by 3 bases and J by 4 bases, with 9 bases between them. Per the germline V gene, CDR1 is MNHNS and CDR2 is SASEGT. Details on this clone: Its antigen is unknown.

This TCR was sampled from an adult with an advanced solid tumor such as melanoma, head and neck, liver or kidney cancer. Sequences were derived from CD4+ or CD8+ T cells sorted from blood, sampled in a trial of the OX40 agonist ivuxolimab. The chain has TRBV6-1 and TRBJ1-1; unclear D gene. The CDR3 protein is CASSEGPFTEAFF. CDR3 nucleotides: TGTGCCAGCAGTGAGGGCCCCTTCACTGAAGCTTTCTTT.